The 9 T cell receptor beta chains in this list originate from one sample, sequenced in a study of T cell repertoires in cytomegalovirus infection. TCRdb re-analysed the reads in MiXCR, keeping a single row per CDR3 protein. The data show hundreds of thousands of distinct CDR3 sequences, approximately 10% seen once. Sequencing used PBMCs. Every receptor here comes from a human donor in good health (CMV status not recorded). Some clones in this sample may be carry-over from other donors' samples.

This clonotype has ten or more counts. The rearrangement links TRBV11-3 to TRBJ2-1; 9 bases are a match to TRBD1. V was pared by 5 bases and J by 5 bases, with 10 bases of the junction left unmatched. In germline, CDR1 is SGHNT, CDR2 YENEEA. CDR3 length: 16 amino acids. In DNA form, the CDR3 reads TGTGCCAGCAGCCGGTGGGACAGGGAACCTCACAATGAGCAGTTCTTC. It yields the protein CASSRWDREPHNEQFF.

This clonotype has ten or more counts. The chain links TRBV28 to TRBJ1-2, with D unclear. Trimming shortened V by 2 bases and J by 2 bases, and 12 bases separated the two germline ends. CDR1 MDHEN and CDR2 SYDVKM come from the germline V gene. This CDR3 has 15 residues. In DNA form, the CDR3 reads TGTGCCAGCAGTTTAGTAAGAGGACTCAACTATGGCTACACCTTC. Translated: CASSLVRGLNYGYTF.

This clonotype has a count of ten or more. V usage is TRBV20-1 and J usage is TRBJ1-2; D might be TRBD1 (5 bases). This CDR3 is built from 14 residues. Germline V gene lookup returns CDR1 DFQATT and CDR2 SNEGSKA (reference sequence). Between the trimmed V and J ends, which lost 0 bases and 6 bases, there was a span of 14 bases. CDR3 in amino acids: CSARDPGPRDGYTF. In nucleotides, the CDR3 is TGCAGTGCTAGAGATCCGGGGCCGAGGGATGGCTACACCTTC.

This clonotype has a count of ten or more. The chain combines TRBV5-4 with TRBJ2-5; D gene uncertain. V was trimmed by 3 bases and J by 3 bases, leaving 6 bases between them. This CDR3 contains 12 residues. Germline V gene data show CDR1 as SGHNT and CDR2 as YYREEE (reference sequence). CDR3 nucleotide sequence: TGTGCCAGCAGCTGGCCGGAAGAGACCCAGTACTTC. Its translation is CASSWPEETQYF.

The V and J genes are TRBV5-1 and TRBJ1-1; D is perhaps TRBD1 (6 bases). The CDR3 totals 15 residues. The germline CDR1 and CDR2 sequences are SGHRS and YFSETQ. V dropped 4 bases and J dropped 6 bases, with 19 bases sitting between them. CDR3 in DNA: TGCGCCAGCAGCCCAACCGGGACATCCGACGCTGAAGCTTTCTTT. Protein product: CASSPTGTSDAEAFF.

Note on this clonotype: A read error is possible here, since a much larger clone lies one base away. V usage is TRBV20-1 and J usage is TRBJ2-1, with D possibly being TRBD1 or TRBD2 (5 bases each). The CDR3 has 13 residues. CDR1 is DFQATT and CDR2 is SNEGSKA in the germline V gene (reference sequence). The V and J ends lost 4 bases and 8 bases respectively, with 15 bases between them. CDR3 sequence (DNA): TGCAGTGCTAACCGGGGTCTGGGGGATGAGCAGTTCTTC. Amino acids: CSANRGLGDEQFF.

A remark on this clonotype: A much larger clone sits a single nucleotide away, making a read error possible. The chain's CDR3 is CASSGQGDYGYTF. As DNA, the CDR3 is TGTGCCAGCAGTGGACAGGGCGACTATGGCTACACCTTC. The rearrangement joins TRBV2 to TRBJ1-2; 7 bases align to TRBD1. The CDR3 runs to 13 residues. Germline CDR1 and CDR2: SNHLY and FYNNEI. Trimming took 4 bases from V and 3 from J; bases not matched to a gene: 2. The full variable domain, in which reference TRBV2 and TRBJ1-2 provide the parts outside the CDR3, is EPEVTQTPSHQVTQMGQEVILRCVPISNHLYFYWYRQILGQKVEFLVSFYNNEISEKSEIFDDQFSVERPDGSNFTLKIRSTKLEDSAMYFCASSGQGDYGYTFGSGTRLTVV.

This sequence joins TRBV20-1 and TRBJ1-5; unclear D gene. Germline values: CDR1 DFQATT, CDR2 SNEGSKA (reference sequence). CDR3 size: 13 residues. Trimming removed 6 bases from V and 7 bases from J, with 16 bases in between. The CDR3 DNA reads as TGCAGTGCCCAAAAAGAACAGCGGCAGCCCCAGCATTTT. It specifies CSAQKEQRQPQHF.

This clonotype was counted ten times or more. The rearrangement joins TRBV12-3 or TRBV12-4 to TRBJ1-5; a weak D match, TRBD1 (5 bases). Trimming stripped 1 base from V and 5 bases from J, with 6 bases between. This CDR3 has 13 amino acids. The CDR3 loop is CASSLGRDQPQHF. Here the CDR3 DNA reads TGTGCCAGCAGTTTAGGCAGGGATCAGCCCCAGCATTTT.